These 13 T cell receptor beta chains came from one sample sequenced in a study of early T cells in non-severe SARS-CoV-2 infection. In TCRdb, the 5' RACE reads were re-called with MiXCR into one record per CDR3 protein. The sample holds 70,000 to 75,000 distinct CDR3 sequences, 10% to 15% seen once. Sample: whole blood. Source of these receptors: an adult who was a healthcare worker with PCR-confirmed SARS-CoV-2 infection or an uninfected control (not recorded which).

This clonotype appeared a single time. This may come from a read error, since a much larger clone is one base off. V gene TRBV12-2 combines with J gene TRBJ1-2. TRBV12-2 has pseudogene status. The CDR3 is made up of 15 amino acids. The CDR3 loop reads CVSRSDTTANYGYTF. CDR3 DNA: TGTGTAAGTCGCTCCGACACAACTGCTAACTATGGCTACACCTTC.

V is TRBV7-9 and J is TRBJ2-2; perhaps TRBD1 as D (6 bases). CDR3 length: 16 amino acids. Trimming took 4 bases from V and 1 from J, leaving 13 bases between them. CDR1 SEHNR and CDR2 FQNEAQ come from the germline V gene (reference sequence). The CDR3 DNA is TGTGCCAGCAGCTCTAGCACAGGGAAGAACACCGGGGAGCTGTTTTTT. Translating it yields CASSSSTGKNTGELFF. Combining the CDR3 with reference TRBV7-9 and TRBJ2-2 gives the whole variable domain DTGVSQNPRHKITKRGQNVTFRCDPISEHNRLYWYRQTLGQGPEFLTYFQNEAQLEKSRLLSDRFSAERPKGSFSTLEIQRTEQGDSAMYLCASSSSTGKNTGELFFGEGSRLTVL.

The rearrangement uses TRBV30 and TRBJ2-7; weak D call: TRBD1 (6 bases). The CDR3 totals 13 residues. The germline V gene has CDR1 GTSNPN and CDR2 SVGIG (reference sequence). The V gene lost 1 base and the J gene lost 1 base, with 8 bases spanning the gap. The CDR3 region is CAWSEGQSYEQYF. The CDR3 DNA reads TGTGCCTGGAGTGAGGGACAATCCTACGAGCAGTACTTC.

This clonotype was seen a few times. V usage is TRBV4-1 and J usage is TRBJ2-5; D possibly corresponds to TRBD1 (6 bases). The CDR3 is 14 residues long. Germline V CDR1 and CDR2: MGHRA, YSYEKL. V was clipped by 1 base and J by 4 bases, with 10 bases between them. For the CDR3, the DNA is TGCGCCAGCAGCCAAGGGCAGGGGATAGAGACCCAGTACTTC. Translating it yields CASSQGQGIETQYF.

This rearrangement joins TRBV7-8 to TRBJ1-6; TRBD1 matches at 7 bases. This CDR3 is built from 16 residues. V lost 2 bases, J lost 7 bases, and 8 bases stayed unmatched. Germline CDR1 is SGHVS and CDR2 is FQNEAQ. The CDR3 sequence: CASSLIRTGPNSPLHF. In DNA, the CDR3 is TGTGCCAGCAGCTTAATCCGGACAGGCCCAAATTCACCCCTCCACTTT.

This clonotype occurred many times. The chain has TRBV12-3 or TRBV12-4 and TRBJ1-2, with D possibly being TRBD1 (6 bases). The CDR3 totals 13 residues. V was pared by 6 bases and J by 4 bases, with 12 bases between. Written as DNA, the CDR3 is TGTGCCAGCAGAAAATCAGGGGCCTATGGCTACACCTTC. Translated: CASRKSGAYGYTF.

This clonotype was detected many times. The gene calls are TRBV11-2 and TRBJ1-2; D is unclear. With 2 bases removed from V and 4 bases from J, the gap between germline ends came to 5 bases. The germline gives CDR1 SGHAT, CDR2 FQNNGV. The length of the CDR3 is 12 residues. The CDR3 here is CASSLRGYGYTF. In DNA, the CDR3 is TGTGCCAGCAGCTTACGGGGCTATGGCTACACCTTC.

The CDR3 nucleotides read TGTGCCAGCAGTTACTCGATTACAGGGGAAGCTTTCTTT. This encodes CASSYSITGEAFF. The rearrangement links TRBV6-5 to TRBJ1-1, with D possibly matching TRBD1 (6 bases). Germline assignment: CDR1 MNHEY and CDR2 SVGAGI. This CDR3 region has 13 residues. V lost 0 bases and J lost 8, with 10 bases in between.

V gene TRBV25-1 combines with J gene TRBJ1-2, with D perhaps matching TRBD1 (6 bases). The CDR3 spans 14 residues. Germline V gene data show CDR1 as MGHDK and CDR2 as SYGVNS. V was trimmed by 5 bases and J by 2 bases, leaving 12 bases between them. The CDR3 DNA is TGTGCCAGCAGTTGGGGACAATTAAACTATGGCTACACCTTC. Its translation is CASSWGQLNYGYTF.

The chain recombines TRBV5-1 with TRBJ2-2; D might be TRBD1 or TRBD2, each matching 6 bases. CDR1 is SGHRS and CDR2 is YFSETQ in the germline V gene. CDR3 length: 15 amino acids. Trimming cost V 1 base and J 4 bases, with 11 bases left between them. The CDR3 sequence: CASSLRGPTTGELFF. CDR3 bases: TGCGCCAGCAGCTTGCGGGGGCCTACCACCGGGGAGCTGTTTTTT.

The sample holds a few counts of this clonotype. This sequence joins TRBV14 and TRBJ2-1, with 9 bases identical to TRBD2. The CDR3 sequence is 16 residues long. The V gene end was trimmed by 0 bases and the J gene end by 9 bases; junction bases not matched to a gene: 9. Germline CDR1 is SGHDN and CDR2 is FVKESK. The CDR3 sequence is CASSQESLAGKGEQFF. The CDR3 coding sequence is TGTGCCAGCAGCCAAGAATCCCTAGCGGGGAAGGGTGAGCAGTTCTTC.

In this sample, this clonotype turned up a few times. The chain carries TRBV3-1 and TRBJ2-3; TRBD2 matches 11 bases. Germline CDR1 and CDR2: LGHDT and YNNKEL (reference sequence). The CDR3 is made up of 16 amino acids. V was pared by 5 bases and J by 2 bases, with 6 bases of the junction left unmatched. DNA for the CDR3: TGTGCCAGCAGCTTAACTAGCGGGGGATTCACAGATACGCAGTATTTT. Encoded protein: CASSLTSGGFTDTQYF.

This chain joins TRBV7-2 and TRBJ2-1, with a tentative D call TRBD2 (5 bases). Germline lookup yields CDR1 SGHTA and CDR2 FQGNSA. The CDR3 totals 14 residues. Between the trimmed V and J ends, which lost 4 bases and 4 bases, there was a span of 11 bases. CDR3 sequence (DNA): TGTGCCAGCAGCTCAGGACTTATATACAATGAGCAGTTCTTC. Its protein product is CASSSGLIYNEQFF.